This record covers a single TCR beta chain. 13 Jbeta primers and 60 Vbeta primers were used for the PCR. Method: immunoSEQ multiplex PCR; TCRdb's copy keeps in-frame clones and lacks some. The sample records around 98,000 clones, around 73% being singletons. These data come from a study of cytomegalovirus exposure and HLA in healthy donors. Germline V gives CDR1 MNHEY, CDR2 SMNVEV (reference sequence). CDR3 size: 14 residues. The ends lost 5 bases at V and 0 bases at J; junction bases unmatched: 2. V gene TRBV27 combines with J gene TRBJ2-5; 8 bases are shared with TRBD2. This clonotype was sampled from a female donor in good health and CMV-seronegative. Source material: PBMCs. CDR3 coding DNA: TGTGCCAGCAGTGTACTAGCGGACCAAGAGACCCAGTACTTC. This translates into CASSVLADQETQYF.